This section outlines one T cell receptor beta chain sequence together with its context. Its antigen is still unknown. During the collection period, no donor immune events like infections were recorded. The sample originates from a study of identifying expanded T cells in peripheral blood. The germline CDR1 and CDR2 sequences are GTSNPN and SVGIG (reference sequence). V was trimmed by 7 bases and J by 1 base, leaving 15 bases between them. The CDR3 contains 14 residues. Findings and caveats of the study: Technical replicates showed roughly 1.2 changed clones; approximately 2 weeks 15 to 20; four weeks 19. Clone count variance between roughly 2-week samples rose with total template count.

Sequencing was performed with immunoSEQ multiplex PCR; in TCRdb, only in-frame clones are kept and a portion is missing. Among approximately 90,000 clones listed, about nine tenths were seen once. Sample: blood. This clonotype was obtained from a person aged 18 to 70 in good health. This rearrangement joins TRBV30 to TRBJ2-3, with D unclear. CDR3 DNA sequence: TGTGCCTTGACCTGGGGTCGACGCACAGATACGCAGTATTTT. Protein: CALTWGRRTDTQYF.